This T cell receptor (beta chain) derives from a study of blood T cell repertoires in COVID-19. Study details: The United States, Italy and Spain supplied acute and convalescent COVID-19 samples. Sample material is recorded as cDNA or gDNA derived from T cells, B-cell-depleted T cells, or PBMCs.

As originally analysed: Amplification of reference gene primers provided the estimated nucleated cell counts. Method: immunoSEQ multiplex PCR; TCRdb's copy keeps in-frame clones and lacks some. V and J calls and clone size are those listed in that table; D and trimming were worked out from the DNA. The table has around 200,000 clones, about nine tenths seen once; the top ten hold 3.5% to 4.5%. Looked up from germline, CDR1 is SNHLY and CDR2 is FYNNEI. Trimming took 4 bases from V and 1 from J, leaving 16 bases between them. The CDR3 loop spans 16 amino acids. Sequenced: peripheral blood. This clonotype was obtained from a man aged 45 to 65 with acute or convalescent COVID-19. The chain carries TRBV2 and TRBJ1-1, with unresolved D. DNA for the CDR3: TGTGCCAGCAGTGTGAGTCGGGCGGGTTGGAACACTGAAGCTTTCTTT. It is translated as CASSVSRAGWNTEAFF.